The rows below give T cell receptor beta chains drawn from one sample of a study of OX40 agonist ivuxolimab in advanced cancers. The repertoire was sequenced with immunoSEQ multiplex PCR; TCRdb's copy has only in-frame clones and lacks some. The sample holds tens of thousands of clones; approximately 80% are singletons and the top ten take around 25%. The material was CD4+ or CD8+ T cells sorted from blood, obtained in a trial of the OX40 agonist ivuxolimab. The receptors shown here come from an adult with an advanced solid tumor such as melanoma, head and neck, liver or kidney cancer. CDR3s include the opening cysteine and the closing phenylalanine or tryptophan. The order of the fields is CDR3 length, D gene, J gene, clone size, V gene, CDR3 DNA, CDR3 protein. D genes are given only for firm matches. Not all rows give a size; the values are once, few, many and, for expanded clones, a class.

>15|TRBD2|TRBJ2-5|.|TRBV29-1
TGCAGCGTGCCCCCGACTAGCGGGGTGGGGCGGACCCAGTACTTC
CSVPPTSGVGRTQYF
>14|.|TRBJ2-2|once|TRBV6-6
TGTGCCAGCGACGGGCCGTCGAACACCGGGGAGCTGTTTTTT
CASDGPSNTGELFF
>15|.|TRBJ2-3|.|TRBV25-1
TGTGCCAGCAGTGAATTGGATCAGAGCACAGATACGCAGTATTTT
CASSELDQSTDTQYF
>16|TRBD1|TRBJ1-5|.|TRBV6-1
TGTGCCAGCAGTGAAGGAGACAGGGGCTTGGGACAGCCCCAGCATTTT
CASSEGDRGLGQPQHF
>15|TRBD1|TRBJ1-2|.|TRBV5-6
TGTGCCAGCAGCCTCGGACAGGGGGCGGACTATGGCTACACCTTC
CASSLGQGADYGYTF
>17|TRBD1|TRBJ1-3|.|TRBV10-1
TGCGCCAGCAGCGATTTGGGACAGGTCGTACTCGGAAACACCATATATTTT
CASSDLGQVVLGNTIYF
>17|TRBD1|TRBJ1-5|.|TRBV7-9
TGTGCCAGCAGCCGGACAGGGGGGGCTATGGGCAATCAGCCCCAGCATTTT
CASSRTGGAMGNQPQHF
>17|.|TRBJ1-4|once|TRBV7-9
TGTGCCAGCAGCGTATCAGGCAGGGAGGGAGTCAGCGAAAAACTGTTTTTT
CASSVSGREGVSEKLFF
>15|.|TRBJ1-1|.|TRBV5-8
TGTGCCAGCATAGGATTAGGGATAGGGAACACTGAAGCTTTCTTT
CASIGLGIGNTEAFF
>20|.|TRBJ2-7|once|TRBV21-1
TGTGCCAGCAGCGGACTTAACAGGGGGCTCCGCGTCTCCCCTTCCTACGAGCAGTACTTC
CASSGLNRGLRVSPSYEQYF
>15|.|TRBJ1-1|.|TRBV7-9
TGTGCCAGCAGCTTAGACCGGTGGGGAAGGCCTAAGGGGGACTTT
CASSLDRWGRPKGDF
>11|.|TRBJ2-3|.|TRBV7-8
TGTGCCAGCAGCTTAGTTGGTACGCAGTATTTT
CASSLVGTQYF
>15|.|TRBJ2-7|.|TRBV7-8
TGTGCCAGCAGCTTAGTGGAGGGACTCTCCTACGAGCAGTACTTC
CASSLVEGLSYEQYF
>14|.|TRBJ1-1|.|TRBV5-1
TGCGCCAGCAGCTTCGGGGATAAGAACACTGAAGCTTTCTTT
CASSFGDKNTEAFF
>13|TRBD1|TRBJ2-1|.|TRBV11-3
TGTGCCAGCAGACGGACAGGGTCGAATGAGCAGTTCTTC
CASRRTGSNEQFF
>17|TRBD2|TRBJ2-7|.|TRBV4-2
TGTGCCAGCAGCTTAGCTAGCGGGGGGACCAGCTCCTACGAGCAGTACTTC
CASSLASGGTSSYEQYF
>16|TRBD1|TRBJ1-2|.|TRBV18
TGTGCCAGCTCACAGCGACAGGGTTTTGAGGGGGATGGCTACACCTTC
CASSQRQGFEGDGYTF
>15|TRBD2|TRBJ2-1|.|TRBV27
TGTGCCAGCAGTAGGCTAGCGGGGGGGCCGTTTGAGCAGTTCTTC
CASSRLAGGPFEQFF
>14|TRBD1|TRBJ2-3|.|TRBV7-9
TGTGCCAGCAGAACCAACAGGGGAACAGATACGCAGTATTTT
CASRTNRGTDTQYF
>14|.|TRBJ2-5|.|TRBV9
TGTGCCAGCAGCGTAGAAGGGGGCCAAGAGACCCAGTACTTC
CASSVEGGQETQYF
>12|.|TRBJ1-1|.|TRBV28
TGTGCCAGCAGCTTGGTGAACACTGAAGCTTTCTTT
CASSLVNTEAFF
>13|TRBD1|TRBJ1-2|.|TRBV7-9
TGTGCCAGCAGCCAGACAGGGAACTATGGCTACACCTTC
CASSQTGNYGYTF
>16|.|TRBJ2-3|.|TRBV4-1
TGCGCCAGCAGCGCCCGGGACCCGAGGGGCACAGATACGCAGTATTTT
CASSARDPRGTDTQYF
>13|.|TRBJ1-1|.|TRBV11-2
TGTGCCAGCAGCTTGGGCAGCAACACTGAAGCTTTCTTT
CASSLGSNTEAFF
>14|.|TRBJ2-2|.|TRBV7-9
TGTGCCAGCAGCTTAGAAGTTCGGGACGGGGAGCTGTTTTTT
CASSLEVRDGELFF
>13|TRBD1|TRBJ1-2|.|TRBV6-6
TGTGCCAGCAGTACTGGGACAGTCTATGGCTACACCTTC
CASSTGTVYGYTF
>15|.|TRBJ2-2|.|TRBV4-1
TGCGCCAGCAGCCAGACCTTCGGGAACACCGGGGAGCTGTTTTTT
CASSQTFGNTGELFF
>13|.|TRBJ1-3|.|TRBV6-1
TGTGCCAGCATTCCTCTCCCCGGAAACACCATATATTTT
CASIPLPGNTIYF
>11|.|TRBJ1-1|.|TRBV19
TGTGCCAGTAGTATATGGGGTGAAGCTTTCTTT
CASSIWGEAFF
>14|TRBD1|TRBJ1-3|.|TRBV7-2
TGTGCCAGCAGCCCAGGGGGGGGTCGAAACACCATATATTTT
CASSPGGGRNTIYF
>15|.|TRBJ2-2|once|TRBV11-3
TGTGCCAGCAGCTTGGAGGGGACGTGGACCGGGGAGCTGTTTTTT
CASSLEGTWTGELFF
>13|.|TRBJ1-5|.|TRBV18
TGTGCCAGCTCAAAAGATGGGAGTCAGCCCCAGCATTTT
CASSKDGSQPQHF
>15|.|TRBJ1-5|few|TRBV4-1
TGCGCCAGCAGCCAAGCTTTAGACACGAATCAGCCCCAGCATTTT
CASSQALDTNQPQHF
>13|.|TRBJ2-3|.|TRBV29-1
TGCAGCGTTGATGCTAGGGGAGGAGATACGCAGTATTTT
CSVDARGGDTQYF
>14|TRBD1|TRBJ1-2|.|TRBV5-1
TGCGCCAGCAGCCTACAGGGGATGAACTATGGCTACACCTTC
CASSLQGMNYGYTF
>11|.|TRBJ1-1|.|TRBV11-2
TGTGCCAGCAGCACGAGGGGGATGGCTTTCTTT
CASSTRGMAFF
>16|TRBD1|TRBJ2-3|.|TRBV11-3
TGTGCCAGCAGCACTGGGACAGGGTCCGGCACAGATACGCAGTATTTT
CASSTGTGSGTDTQYF
>13|.|TRBJ1-6|few|TRBV4-2
TGTGCCAGCAGCCAAGATGCGATCGGGACGCTCCACTTT
CASSQDAIGTLHF
>12|.|TRBJ1-3|few|TRBV2
TGTGCCAGCAGCGGCCTAGGAAACACCATATATTTT
CASSGLGNTIYF
>16|.|TRBJ1-5|.|TRBV15
TGTGCCACCAGCAGAGAGGGGAGAGGGGCTTATCAGCCCCAGCATTTT
CATSREGRGAYQPQHF
>16|.|TRBJ1-1|.|TRBV5-1
TGCGCCAGCAGCCGACGGCTGGGACTTGTGAACACTGAAGCTTTCTTT
CASSRRLGLVNTEAFF
>12|.|TRBJ1-2|.|TRBV6-6
TGTGCCAGCAGTAGGGATAAATATGGCTACACCTTC
CASSRDKYGYTF
>13|TRBD1|TRBJ1-1|.|TRBV27
TGTGCCAGCAGAGCCCCAGACAGGGTAGTAGCTTTCTTT
CASRAPDRVVAFF